These 20 T cell receptor beta chains were sequenced from one sample in a study of siplizumab effects on memory and regulatory T cells. Generated by immunoSEQ multiplex PCR, the TCRdb table keeps only in-frame clones and is missing some. The sample has about 82,000 clones; roughly 87% are singletons. Input material: Tregs sorted from blood. These receptor sequences come from a human donor in good health.

The chain is built from TRBV5-6 and TRBJ1-4; 7 bases fit TRBD1. V trimming: 9 bases; J trimming: 5 bases; junction bases outside the gene matches: 10. CDR3 length: 14 residues. The V gene's germline CDR1 is SGHDT and CDR2 YYEEEE. CDR3 DNA sequence: TGTGCCACCAAGCTTGGGACAGTGAATGAAAAACTGTTTTTT. Translated: CATKLGTVNEKLFF.

The chain is built from TRBV2 and TRBJ1-4; 8 nucleotides align to TRBD1. This CDR3 is built from 16 residues. In germline, CDR1 is SNHLY, CDR2 FYNNEI. The V and J ends lost 4 bases and 3 bases, in that order; junction bases with no gene match: 7. The CDR3 sequence: CASSARPGGSNEKLFF. Written as DNA, the CDR3 is TGTGCCAGCAGTGCGCGCCCAGGGGGCTCTAATGAAAAACTGTTTTTT.

This chain uses TRBV7-2 with TRBJ1-6; D might be TRBD1 (5 bases). Deletions cut 3 bases from V and 7 bases from J, with 10 bases between. Germline V gene lookup returns CDR1 SGHTA and CDR2 FQGNSA. The CDR3 is 14 residues long. CDR3 bases: TGTGCCAGCAGCTTTTCAGGGCCCAATTCACCCCTCCACTTT. Protein product: CASSFSGPNSPLHF.

CDR3 region: CASSERGGGYNEQFF. The CDR3 nucleotides read TGTGCCAGTAGCGAACGGGGCGGGGGTTACAATGAGCAGTTCTTC. The rearrangement joins TRBV19 to TRBJ2-1; 7 bases fit TRBD2. Trimming cost V 6 bases and J 4 bases; bases outside gene matches: 9. CDR1 LNHDA and CDR2 SQIVND come from the germline V gene (reference sequence). This CDR3 is built from 15 residues.

The chain is built from TRBV7-2 and TRBJ2-1; D is possibly TRBD1 (7 bases). The V gene lost 4 bases and the J gene lost 2 bases, with 12 bases spanning the gap. CDR3 length equals 15 residues. Germline-derived CDR1 and CDR2 are SGHTA and FQGNSA. This CDR3 reads CASSSGRGAYNEQFF. The CDR3 nucleotides read TGTGCCAGCAGCTCAGGCAGGGGGGCCTACAATGAGCAGTTCTTC.

The chain employs TRBV28 and TRBJ2-7; D is undetermined. V lost 11 bases and J 0 bases, leaving 11 bases between the germline ends. The CDR3 has 12 residues. Germline CDR1 reads MDHEN; CDR2 reads SYDVKM. The CDR3 DNA sequence: TGTGCCTCTCTATCAAACTCCTACGAGCAGTACTTC. Its translation: CASLSNSYEQYF.

CDR3 sequence: CASSQSTSDTQYF. In DNA form, the CDR3 reads TGCGCCAGCAGCCAGTCCACCTCAGATACGCAGTATTTT. The chain has TRBV4-3 and TRBJ2-3; no clear D gene. Germline CDR1 LGHNA, CDR2 YSLEER. V shed 3 bases and J shed 4 bases, with 8 bases lying between them. CDR3 length equals 13 residues.

V is TRBV18 and J is TRBJ1-6; D unresolved. Germline V gene data show CDR1 as KGHSH and CDR2 as LQKENI. V gave up 5 bases and J gave up 4 bases, with 21 bases separating them. The CDR3 is 18 amino acids. The CDR3 is CASSSFPQTQFYNSPLHF. The CDR3 nucleotides are TGTGCCAGCTCATCATTCCCACAAACGCAGTTTTATAATTCACCCCTCCACTTT.

This chain uses TRBV28 with TRBJ1-5, with D hard to call. V was clipped by 3 bases and J by 0 bases, with 15 bases between them. The germline CDR1 and CDR2 sequences are MDHEN and SYDVKM. The CDR3 totals 17 residues. The chain's CDR3 is CASSLPRRLYSNQPQHF. As DNA, the CDR3 is TGTGCCAGCAGTTTGCCACGACGGCTTTATAGCAATCAGCCCCAGCATTTT. Full variable domain (missing parts from reference TRBV28 and TRBJ1-5): DVKVTQSSRYLVKRTGEKVFLECVQDMDHENMFWYRQDPGLGLRLIYFSYDVKMKEKGDIPEGYSVSREKKERFSLILESASTNQTSMYLCASSLPRRLYSNQPQHFGDGTRLSIL.

CDR3 protein: CASSQQQKGEQFF. The CDR3 nucleotides are TGTGCCAGCAGCCAACAACAGAAAGGTGAGCAGTTCTTC. This chain joins TRBV14 and TRBJ2-1, with D uncertain. CDR1 and CDR2 (germline): SGHDN, FVKESK. The CDR3 totals 13 residues. V gave up 2 bases and J gave up 9 bases, with 11 bases separating them.

The J gene is TRBJ1-2, the V gene TRBV4-2; D unclear. V was shortened by 2 bases and J by 0 bases, with 1 base between the two germline ends. Germline values: CDR1 LGHNA, CDR2 YNFKEQ. This CDR3 is 12 amino acids long. The CDR3 region has the DNA TGTGCCAGCAGCCAAACTAACTATGGCTACACCTTC. It is translated as CASSQTNYGYTF.

This clone was detected only once. This chain joins TRBV9 and TRBJ1-5; D unresolved. This CDR3 contains 13 residues. Trimming shortened V by 7 bases and J by 2 bases, and 10 bases separated the two germline ends. Germline assignment: CDR1 SGDLS and CDR2 YYNGEE. CDR3 sequence (DNA): TGTGCCAGCGGACCGGGCGGCAATCAGCCCCAGCATTTT. Amino acid sequence: CASGPGGNQPQHF. The complete variable domain, with remaining parts taken from reference TRBV9 and TRBJ1-5, reads DSGVTQTPKHLITATGQRVTLRCSPRSGDLSVYWYQQSLDQGLQFLIQYYNGEERAKGNILERFSAQQFPDLHSELNLSSLELGDSALYFCASGPGGNQPQHFGDGTRLSIL.

The CDR3 nucleotides are TGTGCCAGCGGGACCAGGGAAGCTTTCTTT. This sequence encodes CASGTREAFF. V gene TRBV7-8 combines with J gene TRBJ1-1, with a weak D call TRBD1 (5 bases). The CDR3 covers 10 residues. Trimming removed 8 bases at V and 8 bases at J, with 9 bases between. Per the germline V gene, CDR1 is SGHVS and CDR2 is FQNEAQ.

V is TRBV21-1 and J is TRBJ1-5; no check of the table's D call, TRBD1, against the DNA was made. TRBV21-1 is assigned pseudogene status. This CDR3 spans 18 amino acids. The CDR3 DNA is TGTGCCAGCAGCAAGGCCGGGACAGGGGTCGAGGGCAATCAGCCCCAGCATTTT. Translated: CASSKAGTGVEGNQPQHF.

V gene TRBV7-2 combines with J gene TRBJ2-4, with D unresolved. V was clipped by 5 bases and J by 4 bases, with 9 bases between them. CDR3 length equals 13 residues. Germline CDR1 and CDR2: SGHTA and FQGNSA. In DNA form, the CDR3 reads TGTGCCAGCAGCCGTGGACCGAAAAACATTCAGTACTTC. It encodes CASSRGPKNIQYF.

The rearrangement joins TRBV2 to TRBJ2-3; TRBD2 matches at 9 bases. Germline loops: CDR1 SNHLY, CDR2 FYNNEI. V trimming: 2 bases; J trimming: 2 bases; junction bases outside the gene matches: 2. The CDR3 runs to 15 residues. In DNA form, the CDR3 reads TGTGCCAGCAGTGAACTAGCGGGGATCACAGATACGCAGTATTTT. The encoded protein is CASSELAGITDTQYF. Full variable domain (missing parts from reference TRBV2 and TRBJ2-3): EPEVTQTPSHQVTQMGQEVILRCVPISNHLYFYWYRQILGQKVEFLVSFYNNEISEKSEIFDDQFSVERPDGSNFTLKIRSTKLEDSAMYFCASSELAGITDTQYFGPGTRLTVL.

The chain combines TRBV29-1 with TRBJ1-4; D is unclear. The germline gives CDR1 SQVTM, CDR2 ANQGSEA. The CDR3 covers 13 residues. V dropped 7 bases and J dropped 3 bases, with 12 bases sitting between them. The CDR3 loop is CSASFRSNEKLFF. The DNA for the CDR3 is TGCAGCGCTTCCTTCCGATCTAATGAAAAACTGTTTTTT.

The chain uses TRBV20-1 and TRBJ1-3; D is undetermined. Germline V gene data show CDR1 as DFQATT and CDR2 as SNEGSKA (reference sequence). The CDR3 extends over 11 amino acids. CDR3 region: CSWAGRAGIYF. CDR3 nucleotide sequence: TGCAGCTGGGCCGGAAGGGCCGGCATATATTTT.

J is TRBJ1-2 and V is TRBV7-9; D is unclear. CDR3 length: 16 amino acids. Germline values: CDR1 SEHNR, CDR2 FQNEAQ (reference sequence). V lost 0 bases and J lost 0, with 11 bases in between. The DNA for the CDR3 is TGTGCCAGCAGCTTAGCGGCTCAGGAAACTAACTATGGCTACACCTTC. Protein product: CASSLAAQETNYGYTF.

The chain is built from TRBV5-3 and TRBJ2-1; D call uncertain. TRBV5-3 qualifies as an ORF whose function is uncertain. The CDR3 extends over 9 amino acids. The germline V and J ends were trimmed by 2 bases and 16 bases, with 7 bases remaining between them. The DNA for the CDR3 is TGTGCCAGAAGCTTTCTGCAATTCTTC. Amino acids: CARSFLQFF.